The clone carrying this T cell receptor beta chain has just a few counts. This sample was taken from a study of T-cell memory formation after mild COVID-19. CDR3 length: 17 amino acids. Unmatched junction bases numbered 11, after V lost 5 bases and J lost 0 bases. Per germline, CDR1 SEHNR and CDR2 FQNEAQ (reference sequence). TCRdb analysed the 5' RACE reads with MiXCR anew, one entry per CDR3 protein. The data contain 250,000 or so distinct CDR3 sequences, 15% to 20% of them seen just once; the ten biggest clones take up 20% to 25%. The TCR sequence derives from a young man who had mild COVID-19 (a few samples of this study predate the infection). Cell type and time point are not known. Sequencing was performed on PBMCs or a T cell subset sorted from them (not recorded which). This chain connects TRBV7-9 to TRBJ2-3; 7 bases agree with TRBD2. CDR3 nucleotide sequence: TGTGCCAGCAGCCCGCGAGGCAGCGGGGTTAGCACAGATACGCAGTATTTT. This sequence encodes CASSPRGSGVSTDTQYF.